This T cell receptor beta chain was captured in a study of identical twins (TCRdb year 2016). With respect to the entire study: To test whether fetal clonotypes persist, the study used deep sequencing on TCR alpha and beta repertoires from monozygotic twins, unrelated adults of various ages, and cord blood. To rule out contamination, replicate twin experiments were performed at different times with different library preparation protocols.

This clonotype was observed at least ten times. The antigen it binds to is not known. Base qualities are not at hand, and no much larger clone is one base apart. The library was produced with 5' RACE. The listed sequencing device is Illumina HiSeq 2000. A universal primer binding site was introduced by template switching, and a unique molecular identifier was present in the final cDNA, enabling accurate counting of TCR cDNA molecules. Specific primers in the conserved constant-segment region were used to synthesize first-strand cDNA for the TCR alpha and beta chains. Each cDNA library was double barcoded, with a SMART-Mk sample barcode plus Illumina barcodes, to control for contamination. TruSeq adapter sequences, together with Illumina sample barcodes, were added in two successive PCR steps. Sequencing of the TCR alpha and beta cDNA libraries was done on the Illumina HiSeq platform using custom primers. As for the authors' bioinformatics: Raw reads were processed with MiGEC to extract unique molecular identifiers, and MiXCR was used to determine CDR3 positions. Recombination models were inferred per individual with the repgenHMM and IGoR tools using an EM algorithm. Shared clonotypes were analyzed with the tcR package in R, and sharing was normalized by the product of cloneset sizes. To study raw recombination free of thymic and clonal selection effects, out-of-frame nonproductive sequences were analyzed. TCRdb reprocessed the public reads (quality trimming at Q25 with fastp, clone calling with MiXCR) and kept in-frame beta chains. All rows with the same CDR3 protein become a single entry with the most common DNA and genes. TCRdb's processing, not the authors' own work, is the source of the V and J calls. The sample table shows approximately 300,000 distinct CDR3 sequences, and roughly 9.7% are seen once. The top ten clones comprise roughly 6.8% of the sample.

The germline V gene (reference sequence) yields SEHNR for CDR1 and FQNEAQ for CDR2. Reading from cysteine to phenylalanine, the CDR3 counts 12 amino acids. Only the CDR3 DNA stays, 36 bases, in frame from base 1. Relative to germline, V is 4 bases shorter and J is 4 bases shorter, with 8 bases between their ends. All donors were healthy Caucasians. The twin cohort consisted of three pairs of female monozygotic twins, all aged about 18 to 29 years. Positive isolation kits from Invitrogen were used to isolate the CD4+ and CD8+ T cell populations. Broad study findings and their caveats: Fewer insertions were carried by abundant cord blood beta clonotypes, a similar but weaker trend appeared in young adult naive repertoires, and no such trend appeared in memory repertoires. Out-of-frame TCR alpha sharing in monozygotic twins was systematically underestimated by recombination models, whereas sharing between unrelated individuals was in agreement with the recombination models. Invariant T cells such as MAIT and iNKT could partly confound zero-insertion analyses, though diverse VJ usage argued against this for most clonotypes. A weaker excess of twin sharing was found in beta out-of-frame sequences because the signal-to-noise ratio was lowered by fewer shared sequences. Because the same donors could not be followed over many years, the conclusions relied on cross-sectional statistical analysis. Compared with coincidental sharing between unrelated individuals, an excess of low generation-probability sequences was observed among out-of-frame TCR alpha sequences shared between twins.

These same records also appear under a second study, on yellow fever vaccine responses in identical twins. From that second study: According to the authors, in identical twins the way T cells responded to vaccination appeared partly convergent and partly personalized. The study precisely tracked vaccine-responding T cell clones in identical twins.

The chain joins TRBV7-9 to TRBJ2-7; TRBD2 is perhaps the D gene, given 5 matching bases. The material sequenced was CD8+ T cells sorted from blood. The receptor's source is a young woman in good health. The DNA sequence reads TGTGCCAGCAGCTCGGGGATATACGAGCAGTACTTC. It codes for CASSSGIYEQYF.